Listed below are T cell receptor beta chains from one sample, sequenced in a study of OX40 agonist ivuxolimab in advanced cancers. Data came from immunoSEQ multiplex PCR; TCRdb stores just in-frame clones and leaves some out. The table includes 67,000 or so clones, around 86% detected once. Specimen: CD4+ or CD8+ T cells sorted from blood, collected in a trial of the OX40 agonist ivuxolimab. These receptors all stem from an adult with an advanced solid tumor such as melanoma, head and neck, liver or kidney cancer. The CDR3 runs from the conserved cysteine through the conserved F or W.

V,CDR3
TRBV6-5,CASSYSNGGTGGGYTF
TRBV25-1,CASSEFPAYEQYF
TRBV9,CASSPGQVGYGYTF
TRBV29-1,CSVARTSGRDTQYF
TRBV28,CASSRSGGRGDTQYF
TRBV11-2,CASSPGLATETQYF
TRBV7-9,CASSWDFNQPQHF
TRBV2,CASTGGGLNTEAFF
TRBV19,CASIPPGGMGQPQHF
TRBV6-5,CASSYSRSSYEQYF
TRBV2,CASTPRDRGFFF
TRBV11-1,CASSLLKGTGYYEQYF
TRBV6-1,CASGTTSNTEAFF
TRBV7-9,CASSAGGTRFEKLFF
TRBV9,CASSVGSSSYNEQFF
TRBV4-1,CASSQDPLGRNRGELFF
TRBV28,CASSLGQGWTQPQHF
TRBV19,CASSGAKGDEQYF
TRBV7-3,CASSGQGGPGNTIYF
TRBV5-1,CASSPLGQHYEQYF
TRBV19,CASSISGWNTGELFF
TRBV6-5,CASSYSSGEKLFF
TRBV19,CATRTGTGDYSNQPQHF
TRBV7-2,CASSLAPQVGHEQYF
TRBV2,CASSVDPDTEAFF
TRBV6-1,CASSEQVSYEQYF
TRBV19,CASSFRDRVDSPLHF
TRBV6-1,CAASWGYNEQFF
TRBV13,CASSLSRDYSYEQYF
TRBV20-1,CSARVRPEQFF
TRBV2,CASSPGQGGMNTEAFF
TRBV2,CASSPLSRRTINEKLFF
TRBV7-9,CASTPTSGGPTGELFF
TRBV7-9,CASSLFGAAGNTIYF
TRBV7-9,CASSPPGGGHTGELFF
TRBV11-3,CASSLMGSHTDTQYF
TRBV5-4,CASSPEPQGYIQYF
TRBV27,CASSLGRLAETQYF
TRBV6-5,CASTDGVGNSPLHF
TRBV4-1,CASSQEGTRTDTQYF
TRBV28,CASSPAGQASYEQYF
TRBV6-5,CASSYLGQGVHYEQYF
TRBV30,CAWSVQGRDSNQPQHF